The entry below describes one T cell receptor beta chain. The source of the sample is a study of blood T cell repertoires in COVID-19. Overall study context: Donors in the United States, Italy and Spain gave samples during acute or convalescent COVID-19. PBMCs, B-cell-depleted T cells, or T cells provided the cDNA or gDNA that made up the material.

CDR1 is SGHTA and CDR2 is FQGTGA in the germline V gene. V shed 6 bases, J shed 7 bases, and the junction held 8 bases outside the gene matches. CDR3 size: 14 residues. Original processing notes: Scientists estimated how many nucleated cells there were by amplifying reference gene primers. TCRdb's table, derived via immunoSEQ multiplex PCR, lists solely in-frame clones and lacks some. V, J and clone size reflect that table, while D and trimming were determined from the DNA. In the table there are more than 300,000 clones, 65% to 85% of which are singletons. The genes are TRBV7-3 and TRBJ2-2; 7 positions agree with TRBD2. The sequenced sample was peripheral blood. The sequence derives from a woman aged 50 to 60 with acute or convalescent COVID-19. CDR3 region: CASRPGLADGELFF. The CDR3 DNA reads as TGTGCCAGCAGGCCGGGCCTAGCGGACGGGGAGCTGTTTTTT. Full variable domain (missing parts from reference TRBV7-3 and TRBJ2-2): GAGVSQTPSNKVTEKGKYVELRCDPISGHTALYWYRQSLGQGPEFLIYFQGTGAADDSGLPNDRFFAVRPEGSVSTLKIQRTERGDSAVYLCASRPGLADGELFFGEGSRLTVL.